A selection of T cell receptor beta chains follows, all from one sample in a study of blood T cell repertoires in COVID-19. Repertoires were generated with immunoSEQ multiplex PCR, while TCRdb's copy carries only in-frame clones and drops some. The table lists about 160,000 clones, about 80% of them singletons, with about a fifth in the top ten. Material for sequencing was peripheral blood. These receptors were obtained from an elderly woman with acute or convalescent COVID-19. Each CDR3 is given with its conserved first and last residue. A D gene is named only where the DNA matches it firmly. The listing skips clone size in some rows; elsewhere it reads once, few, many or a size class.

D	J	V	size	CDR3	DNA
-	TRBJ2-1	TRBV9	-	CASSVESRFSNEQFF	TGTGCCAGCAGCGTAGAGTCTAGATTTTCCAATGAGCAGTTCTTC
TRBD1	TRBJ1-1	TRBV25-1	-	CASSGTRDSESAFF	TGTGCCAGCAGTGGAACTAGGGACAGCGAGAGTGCTTTCTTT
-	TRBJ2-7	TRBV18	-	CASSPNGAAYEQYF	TGTGCCAGCTCACCAAATGGGGCGGCATACGAGCAGTACTTC
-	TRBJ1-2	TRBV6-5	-	CASSLRAGDGYTF	TGTGCCAGCAGTTTGAGGGCAGGGGATGGCTACACCTTC
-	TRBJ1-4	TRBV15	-	CATSRDHRGMEKLFF	TGTGCCACCAGCAGAGATCATCGGGGGATGGAAAAACTGTTTTTT
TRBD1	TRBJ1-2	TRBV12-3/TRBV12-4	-	CASSWTGNYGYTF	TGTGCCAGCAGTTGGACAGGGAACTATGGCTACACCTTC
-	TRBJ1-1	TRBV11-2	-	CASSTWSTEAFF	TGTGCCAGCAGCACATGGAGCACTGAAGCTTTCTTT
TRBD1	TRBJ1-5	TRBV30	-	CACQGANDQPQHF	TGTGCCTGTCAGGGGGCAAACGATCAGCCCCAGCATTTT
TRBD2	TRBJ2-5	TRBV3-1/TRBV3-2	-	CASSQSSGGGETQYF	TGTGCCAGCAGCCAATCGAGCGGGGGGGGAGAGACCCAGTACTTC
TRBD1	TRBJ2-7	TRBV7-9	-	CASSSDRAEQYF	TGTGCCAGCAGCTCGGACAGGGCCGAGCAGTACTTC
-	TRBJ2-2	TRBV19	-	CASSIGSYTGELFF	TGTGCCAGTAGTATTGGCAGTTACACCGGGGAGCTGTTTTTT
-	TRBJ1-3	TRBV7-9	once	CASSFAQGTTGNTIYF	TGTGCCAGCAGTTTTGCACAGGGAACAACTGGAAACACCATATATTTT
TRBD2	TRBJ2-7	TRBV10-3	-	CAISEPGLAGGEQYF	TGTGCCATCAGTGAGCCGGGACTAGCGGGAGGAGAGCAGTACTTC
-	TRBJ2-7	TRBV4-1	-	CASSPGCGYF	TGCGCCAGCAGCCCCGGCTGCGGGTACTTC
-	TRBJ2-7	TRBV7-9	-	CASSLSTLGWEQYF	TGTGCCAGCAGCTTGTCCACCCTCGGTTGGGAGCAGTACTTC
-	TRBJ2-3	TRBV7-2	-	CASSLGSGDTQYF	TGTGCCAGCAGCTTAGGATCGGGGGATACGCAGTATTTT
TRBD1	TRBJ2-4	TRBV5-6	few	CASSPVGQGNIQYF	TGTGCCAGCAGCCCGGTGGGACAGGGAAACATTCAGTACTTC
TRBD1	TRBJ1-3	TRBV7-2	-	CASSLDGGQTDSGNTIYF	TGTGCCAGCAGCTTAGACGGGGGACAGACAGACTCTGGAAACACCATATATTTT
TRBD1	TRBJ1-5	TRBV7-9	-	CASRREGAGQPQHF	TGTGCCAGCAGACGGGAGGGGGCAGGACAGCCCCAGCATTTT
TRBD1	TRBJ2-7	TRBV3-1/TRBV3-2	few	CASSHGTVYEQYF	TGTGCCAGCAGCCACGGGACAGTTTACGAGCAGTACTTC
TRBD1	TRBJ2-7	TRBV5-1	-	CASSSTSGQGFHEQYF	TGCGCCAGCAGCTCGACGTCGGGACAGGGGTTCCACGAGCAGTACTTC
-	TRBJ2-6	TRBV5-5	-	CASSLELAGPSGGANVLTF	TGTGCCAGCAGCTTGGAGTTGGCGGGCCCTTCGGGAGGGGCCAACGTCCTGACTTTC
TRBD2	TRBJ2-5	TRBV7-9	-	CASSFLAGIQETQYF	TGTGCCAGCAGCTTCCTAGCGGGGATCCAAGAGACCCAGTACTTC
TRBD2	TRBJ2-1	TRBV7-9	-	CASSFSGTNNEQFF	TGTGCCAGCAGCTTTAGCGGGACCAACAATGAGCAGTTCTTC
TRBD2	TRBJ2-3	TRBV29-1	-	CSVESEGGPGDTQYF	TGCAGCGTTGAATCCGAGGGAGGGCCGGGAGATACGCAGTATTTT
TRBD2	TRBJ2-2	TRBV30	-	CAWSPASGIRTGELFF	TGTGCCTGGAGTCCGGCTAGCGGGATAAGAACCGGGGAGCTGTTTTTT
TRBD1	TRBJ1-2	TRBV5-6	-	CASSKDRAYGYTF	TGTGCCAGCAGCAAGGACAGGGCCTATGGCTACACCTTC
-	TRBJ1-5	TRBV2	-	CASSEFGYRDSNQPQHF	TGTGCCAGCAGTGAATTTGGGTACAGGGATAGCAATCAGCCCCAGCATTTT
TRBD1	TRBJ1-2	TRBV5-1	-	CASSIGTGYYGYTF	TGCGCCAGCAGCATCGGGACAGGATACTATGGCTACACCTTC
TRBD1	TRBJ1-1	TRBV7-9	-	CASSPQGTMNTEAFF	TGTGCCAGCAGCCCACAGGGGACGATGAACACTGAAGCTTTCTTT
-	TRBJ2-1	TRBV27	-	CASSLSPPTVSYNEQFF	TGTGCCAGCAGTTTATCCCCACCGACAGTCTCCTACAATGAGCAGTTCTTC
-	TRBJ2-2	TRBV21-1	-	CASSKDREENTGELFF	TGTGCCAGCAGCAAAGACCGGGAGGAAAACACCGGGGAGCTGTTTTTT